The clone carrying this T cell receptor beta chain was seen once. Germline loops: CDR1 SGDLS, CDR2 YYNGEE. The CDR3 loop spans 15 amino acids. The junction had 6 bases not matched to a gene; V was cut back by 2 bases and J by 6 bases. The data derive from a study of blood T cell repertoires in COVID-19. Source study methods: Reference gene primer amplification gave estimated nucleated cell counts. Produced via immunoSEQ multiplex PCR; TCRdb's table is partial and in-frame only. The DNA gave D and trimming, while V, J and clone size come from that table. This sample has some 530,000 clones; roughly 85% occur once, and the top ten carry approximately 3.4%.

The TCR originated in a human donor in a cohort sampled during active COVID-19. Sequenced input: peripheral blood. The chain employs TRBV9 and TRBJ2-2; 8 positions match TRBD1. The CDR3 region has the DNA TGTGCCAGCAGCGTGTCAGGGGGCGCGGCCGGGGAGCTGTTTTTT. It specifies CASSVSGGAAGELFF. The variable domain in full, completed from reference TRBV9 and TRBJ2-2, reads DSGVTQTPKHLITATGQRVTLRCSPRSGDLSVYWYQQSLDQGLQFLIQYYNGEERAKGNILERFSAQQFPDLHSELNLSSLELGDSALYFCASSVSGGAAGELFFGEGSRLTVL.